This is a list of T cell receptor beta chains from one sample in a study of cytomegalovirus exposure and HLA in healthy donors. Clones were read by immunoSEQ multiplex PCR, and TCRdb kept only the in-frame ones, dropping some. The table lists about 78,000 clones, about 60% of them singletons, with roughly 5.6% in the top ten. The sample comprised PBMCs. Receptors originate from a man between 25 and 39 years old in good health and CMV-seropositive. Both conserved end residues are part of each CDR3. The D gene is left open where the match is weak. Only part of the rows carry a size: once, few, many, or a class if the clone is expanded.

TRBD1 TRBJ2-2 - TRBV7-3 TGTGCCAGCAGCTTAGAAGCAGGGGGCGCAAGCGGGACCGGGGAGCTGTTTTTT CASSLEAGGASGTGELFF
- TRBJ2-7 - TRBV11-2 TGTGCCAGCCAGCCGCGAGCAAGACAAAACGAGCAGTACTTC CASQPRARQNEQYF
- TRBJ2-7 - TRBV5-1 TGCGCCAGCAGCGTATCGGACAGTACCTACGAGCAGTACTTC CASSVSDSTYEQYF
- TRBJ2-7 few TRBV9 TGTGCCAGCAGCCCGAGGAGGGGTGAGGGGAAGCAGTACTTC CASSPRRGEGKQYF
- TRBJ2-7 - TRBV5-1 TGCGCCAGCAGCTTGGTGACAGGCCTTGAGCACTACGAGCAGTACTTC CASSLVTGLEHYEQYF
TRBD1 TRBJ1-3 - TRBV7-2 TGTGCCAGCAGCTTAGAAGGGGGCTATGGAAACACCATATATTTT CASSLEGGYGNTIYF
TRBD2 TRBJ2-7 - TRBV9 TGTGCCAGCAGCCCAGGGACTAGCGGCTACGAGCAGTACTTC CASSPGTSGYEQYF
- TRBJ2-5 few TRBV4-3 TGCGCCAGCAGCCAAGGGACAGTCCAAGAGACCCAGTACTTC CASSQGTVQETQYF
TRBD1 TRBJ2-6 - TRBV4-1 TGCGCCAGCAGCCCGGGACAGTTTACCGACAAATCTGGGGCCAACGTCCTGACTTTC CASSPGQFTDKSGANVLTF
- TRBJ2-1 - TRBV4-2 TGTGCCAGCAGCCCTGAGCGGCACCGCAATGAGCAGTTCTTC CASSPERHRNEQFF
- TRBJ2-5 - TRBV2 TGTGCCAGCAGTTCCATATTGAGGCAAGAGACCCAGTACTTC CASSSILRQETQYF
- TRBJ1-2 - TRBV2 TGTGCCAGCAGTGAAGCGCTTCGGGGGGCTGGCTACACCTTC CASSEALRGAGYTF
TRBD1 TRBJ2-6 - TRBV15 TGTGCCACCAGCAGAGTATGGGGGACAGGGGGCTCTGGGGCCAACGTCCTGACTTTC CATSRVWGTGGSGANVLTF
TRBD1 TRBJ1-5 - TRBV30 TGTGCCTGGAGTGGACAGGGGAGTCAGCCCCAGCATTTT CAWSGQGSQPQHF
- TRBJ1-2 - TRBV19 TGTGCCAGTAGTATACTCCTCAGGGGAAAGGACTATGGCTACACCTTC CASSILLRGKDYGYTF
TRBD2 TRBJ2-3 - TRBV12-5 TGTGCTAGTGGCCGCAGACTAGCGGGGGTAGGAGATACGCAGTATTTT CASGRRLAGVGDTQYF
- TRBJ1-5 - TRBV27 TGTGCCAGCAGTTTCGGAGGGCGCAATCAGCCCCAGCATTTT CASSFGGRNQPQHF
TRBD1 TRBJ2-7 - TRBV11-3 TGTGCCAGCAGCTTAGTCTCCGGGACAGGGCAATACGAGCAGTACTTC CASSLVSGTGQYEQYF
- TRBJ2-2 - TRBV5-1 TGCGCCAGCAGCCGGGCCGCTCAGGGAATCGGGGAGCTGTTTTTT CASSRAAQGIGELFF
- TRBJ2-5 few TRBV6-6 TGTGCCAGCATCCTAGGGGGGCTAGCGGAAGAGACCCAGTACTTC CASILGGLAEETQYF
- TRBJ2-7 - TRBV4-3 TGCGCCAGCAGCCAATCGATCCGACAGGGAGGCTACGAGCAGTACTTC CASSQSIRQGGYEQYF
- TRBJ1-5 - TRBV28 TGTGCCAGCAGCCTTTGGTCGGGGAAGCCACAGCCCCAGCATTTT CASSLWSGKPQPQHF